Given below is one T cell receptor beta chain in context. Its antigen is not known. Naive CD8 cells comprised CD45RO-negative, CCR7-positively selected cells, excluding terminally differentiated effector memory CD45RA+ cells. The germline gives CDR1 GTSNPN, CDR2 SVGIG (reference sequence). The CDR3 contains 15 residues. V was shortened by 0 bases and J by 0 bases, with 8 bases between the two germline ends. The data were produced by immunoSEQ multiplex PCR, yet TCRdb's version contains in-frame clones alone and is incomplete. The sample contains about 2 million clones, just under 95% of which appear only once. This sample is part of a study of shared clonotypes between healthy human individuals. On the study more broadly: Three CD4 naive, three CD4 memory, two CD8 naive and one CD8 memory plate were used per donor.

Study-level points and caveats: Naive subsets usually exceeded memory subsets in estimated richness. Between a handful of donors, naive CD4 clonotypes were shared at a level of about 5%. Non-shared clonotypes showed lower generation probabilities than clonotypes common to all four donors.

This sequence originates from a man aged 18 to 29 in good health. The specimen sequenced was naive CD8+ T cells sorted from blood. This sequence joins TRBV30 and TRBJ2-2; possibly TRBD1 or TRBD2 for D (6 bases each). Written as DNA, the CDR3 is TGTGCCTGGAGTGTAGGGGGGCCGAACACCGGGGAGCTGTTTTTT. Translated, it gives CAWSVGGPNTGELFF.